A single sample gave rise to the 19 T cell receptor beta chains below, sequenced in a study of blood T cell repertoires in COVID-19. This table comes from immunoSEQ multiplex PCR, and its TCRdb copy is limited to in-frame clones, with some not included. The sample has about 140,000 clones; around 78% are singletons. Sequenced input: peripheral blood. All receptors come from a woman in her fifties or sixties with acute or convalescent COVID-19.

The CDR3 loop reads CASKGYGSYNEQFF. DNA of the CDR3: TGTGCCAGTAAGGGGTATGGCTCCTACAATGAGCAGTTCTTC. The chain employs TRBV5-6 and TRBJ2-1; D possibly corresponds to TRBD1 (5 bases). Trimming pared 8 bases from V and 0 bases from J, leaving 12 bases between. CDR1 and CDR2 from the germline V gene are SGHDT and YYEEEE. CDR3 length: 14 amino acids.

The rearrangement uses TRBV18 and TRBJ2-7, with D perhaps matching TRBD1 (6 bases). V lost 2 bases and J 5 bases, leaving 13 bases between the germline ends. The CDR3 has 14 residues. Germline V gives CDR1 KGHSH, CDR2 LQKENI. CDR3: CASSPGGQFHEQYF. The DNA for the CDR3 is TGTGCCAGCTCACCAGGAGGACAGTTCCACGAGCAGTACTTC.

This clone was counted a few times. This chain connects TRBV20-1 to TRBJ2-7; D is ambiguous. The V and J ends lost 3 bases and 6 bases respectively, with 6 bases between them. This CDR3 comprises 10 residues. Per the germline V gene, CDR1 is DFQATT and CDR2 is SNEGSKA (reference sequence). CDR3 amino acids: CSASHIEQYF. The CDR3 coding sequence is TGCAGTGCTAGTCACATCGAGCAGTACTTC.

The chain employs TRBV13 and TRBJ1-1, with D possibly being TRBD1 (5 bases). CDR1 is PRHDT, CDR2 FYEKMQ, per germline (reference sequence). V lost 3 bases to trimming and J lost 5 bases, with 10 bases between them. This CDR3 is built from 13 residues. The CDR3 sequence: CASSFRGYTEAFF. The CDR3 bases are TGTGCCAGCAGCTTCCGGGGGTATACTGAAGCTTTCTTT.

This clone was detected only once. V usage is TRBV28 and J usage is TRBJ1-1; D is undetermined. The CDR3 has 13 residues. Germline V CDR1 and CDR2: MDHEN, SYDVKM. V was pared by 5 bases and J by 3 bases, with 10 bases between. CDR3 loop: CASSVQAHTEAFF. CDR3 bases: TGTGCCAGCAGTGTTCAGGCCCACACTGAAGCTTTCTTT.

The rearrangement links TRBV6-5 to TRBJ1-6, with TRBD1 identical over 8 bases. This CDR3 is built from 15 residues. The germline gives CDR1 MNHEY, CDR2 SVGAGI. Germline trimming cut 0 bases from V and 6 bases from J; bases unmatched to any gene: 1. The CDR3: CASSYSDRANSPLHF. The DNA of the CDR3 is TGTGCCAGCAGTTACTCGGACAGGGCTAATTCACCCCTCCACTTT.

This clone appeared once. The chain couples TRBV5-1 to TRBJ2-7; TRBD2 aligns across 8 bases. Per germline, CDR1 SGHRS and CDR2 YFSETQ. The CDR3 has 15 amino acids. Unmatched junction bases numbered 4, after V lost 0 bases and J lost 2 bases. The CDR3 DNA sequence: TGCGCCAGCAGCTTGGTAGGACTAGCTCCCTACGAGCAGTACTTC. It is translated as CASSLVGLAPYEQYF.

The chain links TRBV28 to TRBJ2-1; 8 nucleotides line up with TRBD2. Per germline, CDR1 MDHEN and CDR2 SYDVKM. The V segment lost 7 bases and the J segment 4 bases; nucleotides outside the gene matches: 6. The CDR3 runs 14 residues. The CDR3 DNA reads as TGTGCCAGCAACAGCGGGGGACCTTACAATGAGCAGTTCTTC. Amino acids: CASNSGGPYNEQFF.

V gene TRBV7-3 combines with J gene TRBJ2-1; 8 bases agree with TRBD2. CDR1 and CDR2 (germline): SGHTA, FQGTGA. The V segment lost 0 bases and the J segment 6 bases; nucleotides outside the gene matches: 4. The CDR3 length is 15 residues. CDR3 in DNA: TGTGCCAGCAGCTTAACGGCCGGGAGGGTCAATGAGCAGTTCTTC. Encoded protein: CASSLTAGRVNEQFF.

The chain joins TRBV7-6 to TRBJ2-7, with 8 bases matching TRBD1. The CDR3 covers 15 residues. In germline, CDR1 is SGHVS, CDR2 FNYEAQ. J was trimmed by 0 bases and V by 4 bases; bases with no gene match: 5. CDR3 region: CASSSDRVSSYEQYF. The CDR3 bases are TGTGCCAGCAGCTCGGACAGGGTGAGCTCCTACGAGCAGTACTTC.

This clone showed up just once. The chain couples TRBV10-2 to TRBJ1-6, with 9 bases identical to TRBD1. V gave up 3 bases and J gave up 0 bases; unmatched junction bases: 3. The CDR3 spans 17 residues. Germline CDR1 and CDR2: WSHSY and SAAADI. The CDR3, as DNA: TGCGCCAGCAGTGATTACAGGGGGCCCTCCTATAATTCACCCCTCCACTTT. Its translation: CASSDYRGPSYNSPLHF.

The J gene is TRBJ2-4, the V gene TRBV5-1; maybe TRBD2 (6 bases). The V gene lost 5 bases and the J gene lost 5 bases, with 11 bases spanning the gap. The CDR3 extends over 13 amino acids. Germline CDR1 reads SGHRS; CDR2 reads YFSETQ. CDR3 sequence: CASRGDLENIQYF. In DNA form, the CDR3 reads TGCGCCAGCAGGGGGGACTTGGAAAACATTCAGTACTTC.

The gene calls are TRBV5-1 and TRBJ1-5; tentative D call: TRBD1 (5 bases). The CDR3 contains 13 residues. Trimming shortened V by 0 bases and J by 7 bases, and 8 bases separated the two germline ends. Germline-derived CDR1 and CDR2 are SGHRS and YFSETQ. Here the CDR3 DNA reads TGCGCCAGCAGCTTGGTAGGGGCCCAGCCCCAGCATTTT. Residues: CASSLVGAQPQHF.

This chain joins TRBV27 and TRBJ2-1; TRBD2 is a possible D gene (6 bases). The CDR3 consists of 13 residues. CDR1 is MNHEY and CDR2 is SMNVEV in the germline V gene (reference sequence). Trimming removed 3 bases at V and 6 bases at J, with 9 bases between. CDR3: CASSLGSGNEQFF. The CDR3 DNA sequence: TGTGCCAGCAGTTTGGGTAGCGGCAATGAGCAGTTCTTC.

The rearrangement links TRBV7-8 to TRBJ1-2; TRBD1 matches at 8 bases. The germline CDR1 and CDR2 sequences are SGHVS and FQNEAQ. The CDR3 sequence is 13 residues long. V dropped 1 base and J dropped 9; count of bases not matched to a gene: 4. Here the CDR3 DNA reads TGTGCCAGCAGCTTAGGACAGGGGTCGAGCTACACCTTC. Its protein is CASSLGQGSSYTF. Supplemented by reference TRBV7-8 and TRBJ1-2, the full variable domain reads GAGVSQSPRYKVAKRGQDVALRCDPISGHVSLFWYQQALGQGPEFLTYFQNEAQLDKSGLPSDRFFAERPEGSVSTLKIQRTQQEDSAVYLCASSLGQGSSYTFGSGTRLTVV.

This clone was observed once. CDR3 DNA: TGTGCCAGCAGTGTTGCGGGAAGGGTAGATACGCAGTATTTT. It translates to CASSVAGRVDTQYF. The genes are TRBV2 and TRBJ2-3, with D tentatively TRBD2 (6 bases). The CDR3 spans 14 residues. V was clipped by 4 bases and J by 5 bases, with 13 bases between them. Germline V gives CDR1 SNHLY, CDR2 FYNNEI.

V and J are TRBV3-1 (or the pseudogene TRBV3-2) and TRBJ2-1, with TRBD2 as a possible D gene (6 bases). Trimming stripped 5 bases from V and 12 bases from J, with 17 bases between. The CDR3 extends over 13 amino acids. The germline gives CDR1 LGHDT, CDR2 YNNKEL (reference sequence). CDR3: CASSSVRDSVQFF. For the CDR3, the DNA is TGTGCCAGCAGCAGTGTTAGGGACTCAGTGCAGTTCTTC.

The V gene is TRBV30, the J gene TRBJ1-4, with a possible D match to TRBD1 (5 bases). CDR1 and CDR2 (germline): GTSNPN, SVGIG (reference sequence). This CDR3 spans 13 amino acids. The V gene lost 3 bases and the J gene lost 6 bases, with 11 bases spanning the gap. The CDR3 loop is CAWRLIGDEKLFF. The CDR3 nucleotides are TGTGCCTGGAGACTAATAGGGGATGAAAAACTGTTTTTT.

The genes are TRBV27 and TRBJ1-5; the D gene is possibly TRBD1 (5 bases). This CDR3 has 14 amino acids. V was pared by 5 bases and J by 7 bases, with 15 bases between. CDR1 and CDR2 from the germline V gene are MNHEY and SMNVEV (reference sequence). CDR3 residues: CASSSRGDYQPQHF. Written as DNA, the CDR3 is TGTGCCAGCAGTAGTCGGGGGGACTACCAGCCCCAGCATTTT.